Below, 3 T cell receptor beta chains from the same sample are listed, as sequenced in a study of shared clonotypes between healthy human individuals. Some clones are missing from TCRdb's copy, which holds only in-frame ones; the method was immunoSEQ multiplex PCR. This sample carries roughly 2 million clones, over 85% of them seen once, and the ten largest clones take 0.1% to 0.15%. Sequences were obtained from naive CD4+ T cells sorted from blood. Subset denoted: CD45RA+ positively selected. The receptor set was obtained from a man aged 18 to 30 in good health.

The J gene is TRBJ1-2, the V gene TRBV28; D may be TRBD1 (6 bases). Germline CDR1 MDHEN, CDR2 SYDVKM. V was trimmed by 1 base and J by 4 bases, leaving 16 bases between them. This CDR3 is built from 16 residues. Here the CDR3 DNA reads TGTGCCAGCAGTTTATCGCCCGGACAGTCCTTCTATGGCTACACCTTC. Protein: CASSLSPGQSFYGYTF.

The CDR3 region is CASSLGLLAATSYNEQFF. DNA for the CDR3: TGCGCCAGCAGCTTGGGGTTACTAGCGGCCACTTCCTACAATGAGCAGTTCTTC. The rearrangement links TRBV5-1 to TRBJ2-1; 8 positions agree with TRBD2. Trimming removed 0 bases from V and 1 base from J; junction bases left unmatched: 9. The CDR3 loop spans 18 amino acids. Looked up from germline, CDR1 is SGHRS and CDR2 is YFSETQ.

This clone was found once. V and J are TRBV6-6 and TRBJ1-1; D unresolved. CDR3 length: 13 residues. In germline, CDR1 is MNHNY, CDR2 SVGAGI (reference sequence). V was pared by 8 bases and J by 4 bases, with 14 bases between. CDR3 loop: CASSNAVTTEAFF. In nucleotides, the CDR3 is TGTGCCAGCTCGAATGCGGTGACCACTGAAGCTTTCTTT.